This entry describes one T cell receptor (beta chain). This specimen belongs to a study of blood T cell repertoires in COVID-19. Overall study context: Some COVID-19 samples were acute and others convalescent; all came from the United States, Italy and Spain.

Sequencing was performed with immunoSEQ multiplex PCR; in TCRdb, only in-frame clones are kept and a portion is missing. The sample comprises some 260,000 clones, about 86% of which are singletons, and over 1.2% rests with the top ten. From germline, CDR1 is LGHDT and CDR2 YNNKEL (reference sequence). Trimming cost V 1 base and J 7 bases, with 11 bases left between them. The CDR3 runs 14 residues. Source material: peripheral blood. The receptor comes from a man older than 75 with acute or convalescent COVID-19. The gene calls are TRBV3-1 (or the pseudogene TRBV3-2) and TRBJ1-5, with D perhaps TRBD1 (6 bases). Here the CDR3 DNA reads TGTGCCAGCAGCCAAGCAGGGGAAGAACAGCCCCAGCATTTT. Amino acid sequence: CASSQAGEEQPQHF.